This paragraph reports one T cell receptor (beta chain). Its antigen is not identified. Other DNA sequences from this sample encode an identical CDR3 as well. The sequencing template was cDNA reverse transcribed from extracted RNA. Libraries were prepared by immunoSEQ multiplex PCR; TCRdb keeps only in-frame clonotypes and omits some of them. The sample shows roughly 210,000 clones, approximately 40% of them seen only once. CDR3 length equals 11 residues. Germline CDR1 reads SNHLY; CDR2 reads FYNNEI. Trimming took off 1 base at V and 5 bases at J, with 2 bases between the two ends. This entry comes from a study of CD8+ T cells in alopecia areata. Study-wide background: Each of the treated patients was given oral tofacitinib, 5 to 10 mg twice daily, for moderate-to-severe alopecia areata. A 6-month off-drug phase came after tofacitinib, which had lasted 6 to 18 months. Findings of the study overall: Many expanded lesional clones persisted in scalp and blood during tofacitinib treatment. Expanded CD8+ clones among the top 100, and scalp clonality, were significantly decreased by tofacitinib.

Treatment given: oral pan-JAK inhibitor, 5-10 mg twice daily. The sample consisted of CD4+ T cells sorted from blood, taken between weeks 36 and 40, from a patient treated with tofacitinib. This chain connects TRBV2 to TRBJ2-5; D not certain. This TCR was recovered from a human donor with alopecia areata. CDR3 residues: CASSEGETQYF. The CDR3 coding sequence is TGTGCCAGCAGTGAAGGGGAGACCCAGTACTTC. The variable domain in full, completed from reference TRBV2 and TRBJ2-5, reads EPEVTQTPSHQVTQMGQEVILRCVPISNHLYFYWYRQILGQKVEFLVSFYNNEISEKSEIFDDQFSVERPDGSNFTLKIRSTKLEDSAMYFCASSEGETQYFGPGTRLLVL.